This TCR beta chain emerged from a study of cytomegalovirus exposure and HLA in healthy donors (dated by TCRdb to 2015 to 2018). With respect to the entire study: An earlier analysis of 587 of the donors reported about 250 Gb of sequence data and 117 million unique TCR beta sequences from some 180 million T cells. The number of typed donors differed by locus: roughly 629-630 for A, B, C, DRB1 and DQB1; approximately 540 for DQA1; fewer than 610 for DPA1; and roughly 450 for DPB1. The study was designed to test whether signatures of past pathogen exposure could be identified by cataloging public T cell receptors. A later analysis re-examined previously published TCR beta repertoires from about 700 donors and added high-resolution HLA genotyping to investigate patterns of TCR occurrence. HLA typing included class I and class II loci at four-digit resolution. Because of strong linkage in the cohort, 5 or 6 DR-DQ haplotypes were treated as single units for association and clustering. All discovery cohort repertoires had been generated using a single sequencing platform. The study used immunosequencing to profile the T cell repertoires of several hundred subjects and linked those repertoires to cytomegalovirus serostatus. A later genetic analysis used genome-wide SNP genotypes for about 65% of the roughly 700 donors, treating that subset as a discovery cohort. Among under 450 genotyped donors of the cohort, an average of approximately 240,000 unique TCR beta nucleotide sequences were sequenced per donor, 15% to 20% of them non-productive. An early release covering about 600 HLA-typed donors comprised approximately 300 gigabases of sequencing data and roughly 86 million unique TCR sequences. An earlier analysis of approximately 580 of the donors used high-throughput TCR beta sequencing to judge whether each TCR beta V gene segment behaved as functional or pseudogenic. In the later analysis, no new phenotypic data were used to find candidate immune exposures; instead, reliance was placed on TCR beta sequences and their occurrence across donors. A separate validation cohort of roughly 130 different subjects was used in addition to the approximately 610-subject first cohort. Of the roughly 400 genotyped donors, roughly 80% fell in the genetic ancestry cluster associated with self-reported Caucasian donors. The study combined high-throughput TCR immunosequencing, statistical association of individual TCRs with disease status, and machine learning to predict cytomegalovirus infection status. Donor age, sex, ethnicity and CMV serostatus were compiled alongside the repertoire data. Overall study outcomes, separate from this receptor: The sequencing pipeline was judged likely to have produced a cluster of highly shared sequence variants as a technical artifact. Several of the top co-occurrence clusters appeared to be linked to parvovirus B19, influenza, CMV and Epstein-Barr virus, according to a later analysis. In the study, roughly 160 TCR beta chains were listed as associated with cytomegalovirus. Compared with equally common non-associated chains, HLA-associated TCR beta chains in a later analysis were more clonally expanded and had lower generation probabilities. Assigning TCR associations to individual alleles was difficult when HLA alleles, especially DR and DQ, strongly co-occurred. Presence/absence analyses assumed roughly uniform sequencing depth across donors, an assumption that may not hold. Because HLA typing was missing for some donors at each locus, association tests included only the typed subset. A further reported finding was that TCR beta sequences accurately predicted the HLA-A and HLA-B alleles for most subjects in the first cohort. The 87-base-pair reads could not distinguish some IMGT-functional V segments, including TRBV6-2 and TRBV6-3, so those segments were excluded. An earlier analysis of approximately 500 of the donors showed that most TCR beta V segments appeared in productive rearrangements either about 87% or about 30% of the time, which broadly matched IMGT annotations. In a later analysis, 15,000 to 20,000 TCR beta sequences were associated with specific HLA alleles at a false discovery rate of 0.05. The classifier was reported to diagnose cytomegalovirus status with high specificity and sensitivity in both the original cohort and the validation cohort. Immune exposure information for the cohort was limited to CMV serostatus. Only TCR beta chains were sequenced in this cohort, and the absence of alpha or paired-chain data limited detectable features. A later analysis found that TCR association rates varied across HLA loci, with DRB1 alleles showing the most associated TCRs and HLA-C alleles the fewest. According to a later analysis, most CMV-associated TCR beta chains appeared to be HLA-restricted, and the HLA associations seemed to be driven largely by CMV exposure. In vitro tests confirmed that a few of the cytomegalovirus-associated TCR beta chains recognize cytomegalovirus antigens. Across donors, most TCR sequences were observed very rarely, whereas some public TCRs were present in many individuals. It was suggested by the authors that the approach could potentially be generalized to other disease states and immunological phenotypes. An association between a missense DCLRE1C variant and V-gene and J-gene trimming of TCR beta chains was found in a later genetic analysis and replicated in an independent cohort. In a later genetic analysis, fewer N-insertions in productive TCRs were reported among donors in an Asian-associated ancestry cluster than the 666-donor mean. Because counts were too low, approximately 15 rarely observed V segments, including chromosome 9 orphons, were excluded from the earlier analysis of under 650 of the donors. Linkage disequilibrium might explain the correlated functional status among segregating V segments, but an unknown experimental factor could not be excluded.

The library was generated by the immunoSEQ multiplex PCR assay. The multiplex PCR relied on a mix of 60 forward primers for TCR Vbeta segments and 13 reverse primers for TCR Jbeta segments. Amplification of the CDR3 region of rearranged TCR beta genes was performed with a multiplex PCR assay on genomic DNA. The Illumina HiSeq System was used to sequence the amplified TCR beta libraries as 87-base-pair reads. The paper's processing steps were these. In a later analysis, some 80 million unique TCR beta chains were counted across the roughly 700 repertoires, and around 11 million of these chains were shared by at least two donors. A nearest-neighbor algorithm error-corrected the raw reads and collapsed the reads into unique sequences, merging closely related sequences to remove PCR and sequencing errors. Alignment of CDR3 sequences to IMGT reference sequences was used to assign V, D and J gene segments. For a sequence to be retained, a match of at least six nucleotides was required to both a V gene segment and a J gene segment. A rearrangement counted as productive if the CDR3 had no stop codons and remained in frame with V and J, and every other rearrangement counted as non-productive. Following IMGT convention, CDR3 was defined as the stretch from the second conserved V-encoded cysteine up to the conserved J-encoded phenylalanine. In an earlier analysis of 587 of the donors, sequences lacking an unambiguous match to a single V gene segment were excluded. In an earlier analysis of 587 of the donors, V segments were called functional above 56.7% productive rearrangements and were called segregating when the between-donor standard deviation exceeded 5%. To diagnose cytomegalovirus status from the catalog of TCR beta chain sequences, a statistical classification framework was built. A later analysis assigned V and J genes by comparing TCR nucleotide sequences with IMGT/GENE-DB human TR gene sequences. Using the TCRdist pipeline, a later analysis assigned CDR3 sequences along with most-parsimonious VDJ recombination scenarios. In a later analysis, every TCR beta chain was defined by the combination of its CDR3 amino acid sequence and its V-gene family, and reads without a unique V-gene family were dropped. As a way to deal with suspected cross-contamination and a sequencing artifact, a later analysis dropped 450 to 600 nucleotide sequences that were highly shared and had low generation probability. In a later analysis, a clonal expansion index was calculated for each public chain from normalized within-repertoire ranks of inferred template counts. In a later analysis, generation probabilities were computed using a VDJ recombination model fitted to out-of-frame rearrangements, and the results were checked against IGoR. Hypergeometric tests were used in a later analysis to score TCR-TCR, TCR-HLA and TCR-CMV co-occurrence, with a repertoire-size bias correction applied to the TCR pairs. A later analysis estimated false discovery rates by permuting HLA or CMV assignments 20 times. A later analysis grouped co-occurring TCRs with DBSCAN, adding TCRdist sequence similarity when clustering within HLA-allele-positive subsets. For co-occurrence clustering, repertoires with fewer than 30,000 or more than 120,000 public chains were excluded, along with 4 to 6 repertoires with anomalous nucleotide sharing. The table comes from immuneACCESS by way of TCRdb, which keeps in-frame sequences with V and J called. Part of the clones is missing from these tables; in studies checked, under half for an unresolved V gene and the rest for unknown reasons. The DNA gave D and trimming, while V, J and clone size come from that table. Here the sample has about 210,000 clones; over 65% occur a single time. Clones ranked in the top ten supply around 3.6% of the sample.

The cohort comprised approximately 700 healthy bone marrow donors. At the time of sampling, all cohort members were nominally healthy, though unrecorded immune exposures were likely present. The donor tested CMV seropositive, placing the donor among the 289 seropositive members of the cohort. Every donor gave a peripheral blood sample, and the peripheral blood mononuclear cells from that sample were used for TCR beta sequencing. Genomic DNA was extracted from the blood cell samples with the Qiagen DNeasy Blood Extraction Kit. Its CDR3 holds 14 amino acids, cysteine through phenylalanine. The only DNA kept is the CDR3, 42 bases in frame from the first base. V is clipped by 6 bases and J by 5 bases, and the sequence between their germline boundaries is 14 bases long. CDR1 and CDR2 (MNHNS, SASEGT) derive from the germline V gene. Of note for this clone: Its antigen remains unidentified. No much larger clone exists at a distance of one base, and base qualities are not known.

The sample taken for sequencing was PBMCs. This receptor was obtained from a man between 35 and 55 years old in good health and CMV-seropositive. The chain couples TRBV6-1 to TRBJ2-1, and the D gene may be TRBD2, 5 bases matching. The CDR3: CASRRGGSDNEQFF. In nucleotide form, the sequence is TGTGCCAGCAGAAGAGGAGGCAGCGACAATGAGCAGTTCTTC.